A single sample is the source of the 10 T cell receptor beta chains below, sequenced in a study of T-cell memory formation after mild COVID-19. TCRdb fed the 5' RACE reads into MiXCR, producing one record per CDR3 protein. The sample consists of 200,000 to 250,000 distinct CDR3 sequences, around 25% of them appearing once. Sequenced input: PBMCs or a T cell subset sorted from them (not recorded which). The receptor set was obtained from an adult woman who had mild COVID-19 (a few samples of this study predate the infection). Cell type and time point are not known.

CDR3 sequence reads: CASSLANPPGSGGTQYF. DNA for the CDR3: TGTGCCAGCAGCTTAGCGAACCCCCCGGGCTCCGGTGGTACGCAGTATTTT. The chain has TRBV7-2 and TRBJ2-3; no clear D gene. The germline V and J ends were trimmed by 0 bases and 8 bases, with 21 bases remaining between them. The germline V gene has CDR1 SGHTA and CDR2 FQGNSA. The CDR3 has 17 amino acids. Using reference TRBV7-2 and TRBJ2-3 for the parts outside the CDR3, the full variable domain is GAGVSQSPSNKVTEKGKDVELRCDPISGHTALYWYRQSLGQGLEFLIYFQGNSAPDKSGLPSDRFSAERTGGSVSTLTIQRTQQEDSAVYLCASSLANPPGSGGTQYFGPGTRLTVL.

The V call is TRBV19, the J call TRBJ2-7; D perhaps matches TRBD1 (5 bases). CDR1 and CDR2 (germline): LNHDA, SQIVND (reference sequence). Trimming took 5 bases from V and 5 from J, leaving 16 bases between them. This CDR3 contains 14 residues. The CDR3 reads CASSQGAGDDEQYF. CDR3 nucleotide sequence: TGTGCCAGTAGTCAAGGGGCAGGAGACGACGAGCAGTACTTC.

The chain links TRBV5-1 to TRBJ1-2; TRBD1 matches 7 bases. Germline assignment: CDR1 SGHRS and CDR2 YFSETQ. V was clipped by 3 bases and J by 8 bases; unmatched bases: 7. This CDR3 is 13 amino acids long. Here the CDR3 reads CASSYSDRNGYTF. The CDR3 coding sequence is TGCGCCAGCAGCTATTCGGACAGGAACGGCTACACCTTC.

This clonotype was counted only a few times. The chain has TRBV7-2 and TRBJ2-7; D might be TRBD1 (6 bases). The CDR3 loop spans 14 amino acids. CDR1 and CDR2 from the germline V gene are SGHTA and FQGNSA. V lost 1 base, J lost 4 bases, and 11 bases lay in between. The CDR3 DNA follows: TGTGCCAGCAGCTTAGGCAACAGGGTGTACGAGCAGTACTTC. Its translation: CASSLGNRVYEQYF.

This sequence joins TRBV29-1 and TRBJ2-7, with 8 nucleotides matching TRBD1. This CDR3 contains 12 residues. Germline V gives CDR1 SQVTM, CDR2 ANQGSEA. V was clipped by 6 bases and J by 3 bases; unmatched bases: 4. The CDR3 DNA follows: TGCAGCGTAGGGGACAGGCTCTACGAGCAGTACTTC. Residues: CSVGDRLYEQYF.

The chain employs TRBV5-1 and TRBJ1-2; D unclear. This CDR3 has 13 amino acids. V was cut by 0 bases and J by 4 bases, with 7 bases left in between. CDR1 is SGHRS, CDR2 YFSETQ, per germline. The CDR3 region has the DNA TGCGCCAGCAGCTTGGTAGTCGGCTATGGCTACACCTTC. Its protein is CASSLVVGYGYTF.

The V call is TRBV7-2, the J call TRBJ2-2; 9 positions match TRBD2. V trimming: 9 bases; J trimming: 7 bases; junction bases outside the gene matches: 6. Germline-derived CDR1 and CDR2 are SGHTA and FQGNSA. There are 13 residues in the CDR3. The CDR3 sequence: CARVAGVNGELFF. Here the CDR3 DNA reads TGTGCCAGAGTAGCGGGAGTTAACGGGGAGCTGTTTTTT.

A remark on this clonotype: A much bigger clone sits one base away, suggesting this may be a read error. J is TRBJ1-2 and V is TRBV20-1; D is perhaps TRBD1 (6 bases). This CDR3 contains 10 residues. Trimming stripped 8 bases from V and 9 bases from J, with 13 bases between. The V gene's germline CDR1 is DFQATT and CDR2 SNEGSKA (reference sequence). The CDR3 DNA follows: TGCAGTCCCCGGAGGGACAGCTACACCTTC. Residues: CSPRRDSYTF.

The CDR3: CASSQSAGAAFYNEQFF. In DNA, the CDR3 is TGTGCCAGCAGCCAAAGCGCGGGGGCCGCATTCTACAATGAGCAGTTCTTC. The V gene is TRBV4-2, the J gene TRBJ2-1; D perhaps matches TRBD2 (7 bases). V shed 2 bases and J shed 3 bases, with 17 bases lying between them. CDR3 length equals 17 residues. Germline V gene sequence: CDR1 LGHNA, CDR2 YNFKEQ.

This clonotype showed up just a few times. The rearrangement uses TRBV24-1 and TRBJ2-7, with 9 bases matching TRBD1. The CDR3 extends over 16 amino acids. In germline, CDR1 is KGHDR, CDR2 SFDVKD. V was clipped by 5 bases and J by 3 bases; unmatched bases: 10. The CDR3 DNA is TGTGCCACCAGTGCCCCCCCGGGACAGGGAATCTACGAGCAGTACTTC. This translates into CATSAPPGQGIYEQYF.